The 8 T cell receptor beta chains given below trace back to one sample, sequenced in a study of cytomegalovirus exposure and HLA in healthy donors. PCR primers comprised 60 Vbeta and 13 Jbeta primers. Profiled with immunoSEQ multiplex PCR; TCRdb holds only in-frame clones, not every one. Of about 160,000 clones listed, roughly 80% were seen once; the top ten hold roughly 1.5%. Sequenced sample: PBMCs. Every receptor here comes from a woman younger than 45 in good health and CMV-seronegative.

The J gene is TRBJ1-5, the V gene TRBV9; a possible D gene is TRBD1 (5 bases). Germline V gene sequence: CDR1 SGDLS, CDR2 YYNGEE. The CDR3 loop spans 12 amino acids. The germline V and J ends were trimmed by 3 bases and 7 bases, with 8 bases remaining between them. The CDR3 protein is CASSGEGQPQHF. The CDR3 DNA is TGTGCCAGCAGCGGGGAGGGGCAGCCCCAGCATTTT.

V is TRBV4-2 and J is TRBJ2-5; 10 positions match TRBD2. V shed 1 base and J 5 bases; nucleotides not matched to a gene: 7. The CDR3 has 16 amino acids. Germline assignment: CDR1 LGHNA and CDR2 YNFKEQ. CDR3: CASSQGVAGGAETQYF. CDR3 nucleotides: TGTGCCAGCAGCCAAGGGGTAGCGGGGGGCGCGGAGACCCAGTACTTC.

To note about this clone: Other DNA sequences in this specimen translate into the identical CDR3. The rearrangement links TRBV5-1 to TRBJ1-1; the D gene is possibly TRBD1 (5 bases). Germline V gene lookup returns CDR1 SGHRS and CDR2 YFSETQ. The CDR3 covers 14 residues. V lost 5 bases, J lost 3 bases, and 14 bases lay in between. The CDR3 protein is CASSDQGGDTEAFF. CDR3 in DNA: TGCGCCAGCAGTGATCAGGGAGGTGACACTGAAGCTTTCTTT.

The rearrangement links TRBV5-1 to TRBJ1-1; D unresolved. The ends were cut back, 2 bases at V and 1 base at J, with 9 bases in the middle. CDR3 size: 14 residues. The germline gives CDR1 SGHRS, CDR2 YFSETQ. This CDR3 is CASSFEAENTEAFF. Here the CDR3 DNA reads TGCGCCAGCAGCTTTGAAGCGGAGAACACTGAAGCTTTCTTT.

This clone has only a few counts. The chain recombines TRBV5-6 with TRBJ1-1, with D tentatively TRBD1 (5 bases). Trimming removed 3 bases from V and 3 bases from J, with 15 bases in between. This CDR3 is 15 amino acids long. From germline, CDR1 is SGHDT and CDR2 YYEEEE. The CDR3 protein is CASSSALTEHTEAFF. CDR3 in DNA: TGTGCCAGCAGCTCAGCCCTGACAGAACACACTGAAGCTTTCTTT. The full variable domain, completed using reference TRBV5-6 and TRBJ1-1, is DAGVTQSPTHLIKTRGQQVTLRCSPKSGHDTVSWYQQALGQGPQFIFQYYEEEERQRGNFPDRFSGHQFPNYSSELNVNALLLGDSALYLCASSSALTEHTEAFFGQGTRLTVV.

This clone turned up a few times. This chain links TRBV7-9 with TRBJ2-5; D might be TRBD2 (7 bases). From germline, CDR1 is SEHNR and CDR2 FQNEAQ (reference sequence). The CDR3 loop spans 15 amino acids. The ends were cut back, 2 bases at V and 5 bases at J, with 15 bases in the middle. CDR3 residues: CASSLLFGGLETQYF. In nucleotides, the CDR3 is TGTGCCAGCAGCTTATTGTTCGGGGGGCTCGAGACCCAGTACTTC.

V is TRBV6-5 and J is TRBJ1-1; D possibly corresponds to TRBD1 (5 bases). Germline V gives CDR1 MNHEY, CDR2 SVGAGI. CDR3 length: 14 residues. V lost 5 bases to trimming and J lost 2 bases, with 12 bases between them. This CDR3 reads CASSKRTLNTEAFF. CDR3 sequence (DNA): TGTGCCAGCAGTAAACGGACACTTAACACTGAAGCTTTCTTT.

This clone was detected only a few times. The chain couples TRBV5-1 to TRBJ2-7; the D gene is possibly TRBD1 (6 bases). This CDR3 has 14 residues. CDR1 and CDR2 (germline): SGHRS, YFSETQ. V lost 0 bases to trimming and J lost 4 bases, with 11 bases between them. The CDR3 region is CASSLGGPGYEQYF. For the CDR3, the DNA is TGCGCCAGCAGCTTGGGGGGGCCGGGGTACGAGCAGTACTTC.